Presented here are 29 T cell receptor beta chains from one specimen sequenced in a study of cytomegalovirus exposure and HLA in healthy donors. Measured with immunoSEQ multiplex PCR; TCRdb has only the in-frame clones, and not every one. This sample has 150,000 to 200,000 clones; about 88% occur once, and the top ten carry 2.5% to 3%. Sequencing input: PBMCs. The receptors were gathered from a man in his late teens or twenties in good health and CMV-seronegative.

The rearrangement uses TRBV5-6 and TRBJ1-5; D might be TRBD1 (5 bases). The CDR3 runs to 17 residues. V was shortened by 1 base and J by 2 bases, with 16 bases between the two germline ends. Germline V gene sequence: CDR1 SGHDT, CDR2 YYEEEE. CDR3 sequence: CASSLRPRGSGNQPQHF. CDR3 in DNA: TGTGCCAGCAGCTTGAGGCCCCGGGGGTCGGGCAATCAGCCCCAGCATTTT.

This clone occurred once. This chain joins TRBV15 and TRBJ2-2; 9 nucleotides line up with TRBD2. V trimming: 1 base; J trimming: 0 bases; junction bases outside the gene matches: 0. CDR3 size: 16 residues. CDR1 and CDR2 from the germline V gene are LNHNV and YYDKDF (reference sequence). The CDR3 region is CATSRGLAANTGELFF. The CDR3 DNA is TGTGCCACCAGCAGAGGACTAGCGGCGAACACCGGGGAGCTGTTTTTT.

The chain joins TRBV5-5 to TRBJ2-1; TRBD2 agrees at 12 bases. CDR1 and CDR2 (germline): SGHKS, YYEKEE (reference sequence). The CDR3 has 18 residues. V shed 2 bases and J 0 bases; nucleotides not matched to a gene: 6. This chain's CDR3 is CASSLLAGGASSYNEQFF. For the CDR3, the DNA is TGTGCCAGCAGCTTACTAGCGGGGGGCGCGAGCTCCTACAATGAGCAGTTCTTC. The whole variable domain, remainder taken from reference TRBV5-5 and TRBJ2-1, is DAGVTQSPTHLIKTRGQQVTLRCSPISGHKSVSWYQQVLGQGPQFIFQYYEKEERGRGNFPDRFSARQFPNYSSELNVNALLLGDSALYLCASSLLAGGASSYNEQFFGPGTRLTVL.

The chain is built from TRBV5-6 and TRBJ1-1; D unresolved. The germline V and J ends were trimmed by 1 base and 5 bases, with 12 bases remaining between them. The germline CDR1 and CDR2 sequences are SGHDT and YYEEEE. This CDR3 spans 14 amino acids. CDR3 DNA: TGTGCCAGCAGCTTGAGCGGGGAGAGAACTGAAGCTTTCTTT. Protein sequence: CASSLSGERTEAFF.

This rearrangement joins TRBV4-1 to TRBJ2-7, with D maybe TRBD2 (5 bases). Germline CDR1 reads MGHRA; CDR2 reads YSYEKL. Trimming took off 4 bases at V and 0 bases at J, with 10 bases between the two ends. The CDR3 loop spans 14 amino acids. This chain's CDR3 is CASSPGDYSYEQYF. The CDR3 region has the DNA TGCGCCAGCAGCCCCGGCGACTACTCCTACGAGCAGTACTTC.

Points on this clone: At the DNA level, this CDR3 is encoded by other sequences in the same sample as well. The V call is TRBV5-1, the J call TRBJ2-5; D is possibly TRBD1 (6 bases). From germline, CDR1 is SGHRS and CDR2 YFSETQ. The CDR3 loop spans 14 amino acids. V lost 0 bases and J lost 0, with 6 bases in between. CDR3 sequence (DNA): TGCGCCAGCAGCTTGGGACAGGACCAAGAGACCCAGTACTTC. Translating it yields CASSLGQDQETQYF.

The gene calls are TRBV6-4 and TRBJ2-2; 8 bases fit TRBD2. Germline V gene lookup returns CDR1 MRHNA and CDR2 SNTAGT. The junction had 0 bases not matched to a gene; V was cut back by 0 bases and J by 3 bases. CDR3 size: 15 residues. In DNA form, the CDR3 reads TGTGCCAGCAGTGACTCCGGGGGGGACACCGGGGAGCTGTTTTTT. Protein product: CASSDSGGDTGELFF.

This clone was recorded only once. The V gene is TRBV25-1, the J gene TRBJ1-5; TRBD1 might be the D (6 bases). Germline CDR1 and CDR2: MGHDK and SYGVNS. V was shortened by 6 bases and J by 1 base, with 16 bases between the two germline ends. The length of the CDR3 is 16 residues. CDR3 protein: CASSGEGGRSNQPQHF. The CDR3 bases are TGTGCCAGCAGCGGGGAGGGGGGGCGCAGCAATCAGCCCCAGCATTTT. Full variable domain (missing parts from reference TRBV25-1 and TRBJ1-5): EADIYQTPRYLVIGTGKKITLECSQTMGHDKMYWYQQDPGMELHLIHYSYGVNSTEKGDLSSESTVSRIRTEHFPLTLESARPSHTSQYLCASSGEGGRSNQPQHFGDGTRLSIL.

This chain joins TRBV19 and TRBJ2-6, with 7 bases identical to TRBD1. The CDR3 totals 19 residues. Germline loops: CDR1 LNHDA, CDR2 SQIVND (reference sequence). The junction had 17 bases not matched to a gene; V was cut back by 6 bases and J by 3 bases. The CDR3 region has the DNA TGTGCCAGTAGGCCCGGCCCCGGGACAGTGCCTCGTGGGGCCAACGTCCTGACTTTC. It specifies CASRPGPGTVPRGANVLTF.

The chain combines TRBV2 with TRBJ2-7; D unclear. CDR1 SNHLY and CDR2 FYNNEI come from the germline V gene. Trimming left V 3 bases short and J 3 bases short, with 9 bases between. The CDR3 sequence is 13 residues long. CDR3 loop: CASSDGYRYEQYV. The CDR3, as DNA: TGTGCCAGCAGTGACGGGTACCGCTACGAGCAGTACGTC.

The genes are TRBV4-1 and TRBJ2-4; TRBD2 matches 10 bases. Trimming cost V 5 bases and J 7 bases; bases outside gene matches: 14. Germline loops: CDR1 MGHRA, CDR2 YSYEKL. CDR3 size: 17 residues. The CDR3 DNA follows: TGCGCCAGCAGCTTCCCTAGCGGGGGCGAGGGACGGAACATTCAGTACTTC. It translates to CASSFPSGGEGRNIQYF.

The chain combines TRBV19 with TRBJ2-2; possible D gene TRBD1, 6 bases. CDR1 is LNHDA, CDR2 SQIVND, per germline (reference sequence). Trimming pared 0 bases from V and 2 bases from J, leaving 10 bases between. The CDR3 has 16 amino acids. CDR3 sequence (DNA): TGTGCCAGTAGTATAGATCGGACAGCCAACACCGGGGAGCTGTTTTTT. Protein: CASSIDRTANTGELFF.

V and J are TRBV7-2 and TRBJ2-3; D might be TRBD2 (7 bases). CDR1 and CDR2 from the germline V gene are SGHTA and FQGNSA. Trimming cost V 8 bases and J 5 bases, with 17 bases left between them. CDR3 length: 14 amino acids. In nucleotides, the CDR3 is TGTGCCAGCCGTCAGGCGGGGGCTCAAGATACGCAGTATTTT. Its protein product is CASRQAGAQDTQYF.

CDR3 sequence reads: CASSIGLGQLGETQYF. Written as DNA, the CDR3 is TGTGCCAGCAGCATTGGGTTGGGGCAGCTGGGCGAGACCCAGTACTTC. The V call is TRBV28, the J call TRBJ2-5; perhaps TRBD1 as D (5 bases). Trimming shortened V by 6 bases and J by 5 bases, and 22 bases separated the two germline ends. CDR3 size: 16 residues. CDR1 is MDHEN, CDR2 SYDVKM, per germline.

This chain joins TRBV7-6 and TRBJ2-7; TRBD2 matches 7 bases. The CDR3 totals 13 residues. The V and J ends lost 5 bases and 6 bases, in that order; junction bases with no gene match: 7. CDR1 is SGHVS, CDR2 FNYEAQ, per germline. CDR3 sequence reads: CASSQTRGVEQYF. CDR3 in DNA: TGTGCCAGCAGCCAAACCCGGGGGGTCGAGCAGTACTTC.

The V and J genes are TRBV29-1 and TRBJ2-3; 9 nucleotides agree with TRBD1. Germline CDR1 SQVTM, CDR2 ANQGSEA. V was pared by 1 base and J by 6 bases, with 5 bases of the junction left unmatched. The CDR3 spans 14 residues. DNA of the CDR3: TGCAGCGTTGAAGCCGGGACAGGGCTCGATACGCAGTATTTT. It codes for CSVEAGTGLDTQYF.

The chain is built from TRBV7-9 and TRBJ2-1; D ambiguous. Germline V gene data show CDR1 as SEHNR and CDR2 as FQNEAQ (reference sequence). The CDR3 is 15 residues long. V lost 4 bases to trimming and J lost 5 bases, with 15 bases between them. CDR3 nucleotide sequence: TGTGCCAGCAGCTCCCCGAATATGCGAGACAATGAGCAGTTCTTC. This sequence encodes CASSSPNMRDNEQFF. The complete variable domain, with remaining parts taken from reference TRBV7-9 and TRBJ2-1, reads DTGVSQNPRHKITKRGQNVTFRCDPISEHNRLYWYRQTLGQGPEFLTYFQNEAQLEKSRLLSDRFSAERPKGSFSTLEIQRTEQGDSAMYLCASSSPNMRDNEQFFGPGTRLTVL.

V and J are TRBV7-2 and TRBJ2-3; 10 bases are a match to TRBD2. Germline V lookup: CDR1 SGHTA, CDR2 FQGNSA. V lost 1 base and J lost 8; bases outside the gene matches: 12. The CDR3 is 17 residues long. CDR3: CASSLVASGGTSGTQYF. The CDR3 bases are TGTGCCAGCAGCTTAGTTGCTAGCGGGGGAACCTCGGGTACGCAGTATTTT.

The J gene is TRBJ2-5, the V gene TRBV7-2; tentative D call: TRBD2 (5 bases). Germline loops: CDR1 SGHTA, CDR2 FQGNSA. This CDR3 comprises 15 residues. The V and J ends lost 1 base and 4 bases respectively, with 13 bases between them. CDR3 nucleotides: TGTGCCAGCAGCTTAGTGACGGGATACCGAGAGACCCAGTACTTC. Encoded protein: CASSLVTGYRETQYF.

Comment on this clone: This specimen includes other DNA sequences encoding the same CDR3. V usage is TRBV27 and J usage is TRBJ2-7; 7 positions match TRBD1. The length of the CDR3 is 14 residues. The junction had 1 base not matched to a gene; V was cut back by 0 bases and J by 2 bases. CDR1 is MNHEY and CDR2 is SMNVEV in the germline V gene (reference sequence). This CDR3 is CASSLSQGAYEQYF. The DNA for the CDR3 is TGTGCCAGCAGTTTATCGCAGGGGGCCTACGAGCAGTACTTC.

This clone was counted between two and nine times. The V gene is TRBV6-5, the J gene TRBJ1-5, with D hard to call. Deletions cut 4 bases from V and 3 bases from J, with 13 bases between. This CDR3 region has 15 residues. Per the germline V gene, CDR1 is MNHEY and CDR2 is SVGAGI. CDR3 sequence: CASSSVEGTNQPQHF. The CDR3 region has the DNA TGTGCCAGCAGTTCGGTTGAGGGCACCAATCAGCCCCAGCATTTT.

The chain recombines TRBV28 with TRBJ2-7, with no clear D. The CDR3 runs to 12 residues. Trimming left V 7 bases short and J 6 bases short, with 13 bases between. Germline V CDR1 and CDR2: MDHEN, SYDVKM. CDR3 loop: CASTTSTAEQYF. DNA of the CDR3: TGTGCCAGCACTACGAGCACTGCCGAGCAGTACTTC. The whole variable domain, remainder taken from reference TRBV28 and TRBJ2-7, is DVKVTQSSRYLVKRTGEKVFLECVQDMDHENMFWYRQDPGLGLRLIYFSYDVKMKEKGDIPEGYSVSREKKERFSLILESASTNQTSMYLCASTTSTAEQYFGPGTRLTVT.

The chain joins TRBV6-6 to TRBJ1-2, with D possibly matching TRBD1 (6 bases). The CDR3 spans 13 residues. The germline gives CDR1 MNHNY, CDR2 SVGAGI (reference sequence). The V end lost 4 bases, the J end lost 5 bases, and 11 bases lay between the germline ends. CDR3 in amino acids: CASSSRDNYGYTF. The CDR3 coding sequence is TGTGCCAGCAGTTCCAGGGACAATTATGGCTACACCTTC.

This sequence joins TRBV6-4 and TRBJ1-5; D not certain. CDR3 length equals 13 residues. Germline values: CDR1 MRHNA, CDR2 SNTAGT. Trimming removed 4 bases from V and 1 base from J, with 5 bases in between. The DNA of the CDR3 is TGTGCCAGCAGTGTGGAGAGCAATCAGCCCCAGCATTTT. Translated, it gives CASSVESNQPQHF.

The chain uses TRBV25-1 and TRBJ2-2; TRBD2 is a possible D gene (5 bases). This CDR3 has 17 amino acids. CDR1 is MGHDK, CDR2 SYGVNS, per germline. Trimming removed 4 bases from V and 0 bases from J, with 15 bases in between. CDR3 residues: CASSGPGLDTNTGELFF. DNA of the CDR3: TGTGCCAGCAGTGGCCCCGGACTGGATACGAACACCGGGGAGCTGTTTTTT.

This chain connects TRBV28 to TRBJ2-3, with 8 bases aligning to TRBD2. Germline V gives CDR1 MDHEN, CDR2 SYDVKM. V dropped 4 bases and J dropped 5; count of bases not matched to a gene: 17. There are 18 residues in the CDR3. The CDR3 DNA sequence: TGTGCCAGCAGTTCACTCAGGACCGGTGAGCGGGAGTTAGATACGCAGTATTTT. Its protein is CASSSLRTGERELDTQYF. Complete variable domain (other parts from reference TRBV28 and TRBJ2-3): DVKVTQSSRYLVKRTGEKVFLECVQDMDHENMFWYRQDPGLGLRLIYFSYDVKMKEKGDIPEGYSVSREKKERFSLILESASTNQTSMYLCASSSLRTGERELDTQYFGPGTRLTVL.

This clone appeared once. The rearrangement uses TRBV4-1 and TRBJ2-7, with D possibly being TRBD1 (5 bases). The CDR3 runs to 14 residues. Germline values: CDR1 MGHRA, CDR2 YSYEKL. V lost 3 bases to trimming and J lost 6 bases, with 15 bases between them. CDR3 sequence (DNA): TGCGCCAGCAGCCATCCTAAAGGGGCAGTCGAGCAGTACTTC. Protein: CASSHPKGAVEQYF.

The rearrangement uses TRBV28 and TRBJ2-7; 7 bases fit TRBD1. The CDR3 contains 16 residues. Germline lookup yields CDR1 MDHEN and CDR2 SYDVKM. Losses at the gene ends were 7 bases for V and 2 bases for J; bases not matched to a gene: 14. This CDR3 is CASTSAERQGPYEQYF. CDR3 sequence (DNA): TGTGCCAGCACTAGTGCGGAGCGACAGGGCCCCTACGAGCAGTACTTC.

The J gene is TRBJ2-5, the V gene TRBV10-3; the match to TRBD2 covers 13 bases. The CDR3 extends over 17 amino acids. Germline CDR1 is ENHRY and CDR2 is SYGVKD. Unmatched junction bases numbered 8, after V lost 2 bases and J lost 5 bases. The CDR3 region has the DNA TGTGCCATCAGTGAGGAACTAGCGGGGGGGCCCGATGAGACCCAGTACTTC. It codes for CAISEELAGGPDETQYF.